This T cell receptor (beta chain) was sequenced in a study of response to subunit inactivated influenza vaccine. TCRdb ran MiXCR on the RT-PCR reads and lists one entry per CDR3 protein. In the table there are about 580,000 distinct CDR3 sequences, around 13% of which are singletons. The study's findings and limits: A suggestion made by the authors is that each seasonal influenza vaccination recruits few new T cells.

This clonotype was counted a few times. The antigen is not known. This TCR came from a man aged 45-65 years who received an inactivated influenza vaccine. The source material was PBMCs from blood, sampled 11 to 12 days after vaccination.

The CDR3 reads CASSYPTGQGASYNEQFF. The CDR3 coding sequence is TGTGCCAGCAGTTACCCTACGGGACAGGGGGCATCCTACAATGAGCAGTTCTTC. The chain is built from TRBV28 and TRBJ2-1, with TRBD1 matching 12 bases. CDR3 length: 18 residues. Trimming cost V 4 bases and J 1 base; bases outside gene matches: 8. CDR1 MDHEN and CDR2 SYDVKM come from the germline V gene.